The T cell receptor (beta chain) described here comes from a study of cytomegalovirus exposure and HLA in healthy donors. The CDR3 runs 12 residues. V shed 4 bases and J shed 6 bases, with 9 bases lying between them. Germline loops: CDR1 SGHRS, CDR2 YFSETQ. 13 Jbeta primers and 60 Vbeta primers were used for the PCR. In the source study's methods: Unique TCR beta chains totaled some 88 million in a later count, with approximately 11 million of them shared. The assay was immunoSEQ multiplex PCR, and TCRdb's table has in-frame clones only and misses some. That table furnishes V, J and clone size, whereas the DNA furnished D and trimming. In the table there are 60,000 to 75,000 clones, 65% to 90% of which are singletons. Study conclusions and caveats: HLA restriction was apparent for most CMV-associated TCR beta chains in a later analysis.

This clone was seen just once. Its antigen is not known. Material for sequencing was PBMCs. This chain connects TRBV5-1 to TRBJ2-3, with a tentative D call TRBD2 (5 bases). The source of this sequence is a female donor in good health and CMV-seronegative. In DNA form, the CDR3 reads TGCGCCAGCAGCCCGGAGGCGGATACGCAGTATTTT. It encodes CASSPEADTQYF.